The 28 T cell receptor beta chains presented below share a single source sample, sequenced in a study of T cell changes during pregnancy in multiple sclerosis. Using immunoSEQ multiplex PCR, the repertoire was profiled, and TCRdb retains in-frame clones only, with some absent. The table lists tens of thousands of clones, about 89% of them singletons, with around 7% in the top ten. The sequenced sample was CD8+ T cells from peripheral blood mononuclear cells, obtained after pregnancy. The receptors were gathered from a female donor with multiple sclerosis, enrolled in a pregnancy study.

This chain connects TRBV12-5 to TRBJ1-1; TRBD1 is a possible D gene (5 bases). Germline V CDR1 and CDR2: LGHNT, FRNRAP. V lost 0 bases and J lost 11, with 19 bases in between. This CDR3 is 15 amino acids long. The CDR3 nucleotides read TGTGCTAGTGGTTTGGTATGGAGCTCGCGGGAGGGGGCTTTCTTT. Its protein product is CASGLVWSSREGAFF.

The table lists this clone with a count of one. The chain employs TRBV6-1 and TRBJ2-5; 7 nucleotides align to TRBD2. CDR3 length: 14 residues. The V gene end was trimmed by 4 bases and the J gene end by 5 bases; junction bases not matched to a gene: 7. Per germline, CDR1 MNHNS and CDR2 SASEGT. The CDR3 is CASSVGRELETQYF. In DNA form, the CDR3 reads TGTGCCAGCAGTGTTGGGCGGGAGCTGGAGACCCAGTACTTC.

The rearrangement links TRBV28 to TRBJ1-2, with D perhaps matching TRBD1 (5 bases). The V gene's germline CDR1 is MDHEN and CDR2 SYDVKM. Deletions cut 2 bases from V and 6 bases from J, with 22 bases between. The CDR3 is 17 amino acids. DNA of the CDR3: TGTGCCAGCAGTTTAGGGGTGGGGCGTACCACGGCGGATGGCTACACCTTC. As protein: CASSLGVGRTTADGYTF.

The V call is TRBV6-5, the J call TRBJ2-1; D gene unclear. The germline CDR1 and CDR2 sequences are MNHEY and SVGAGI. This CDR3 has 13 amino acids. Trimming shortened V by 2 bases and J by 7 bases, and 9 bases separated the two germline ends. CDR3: CASSYVDKNEQFF. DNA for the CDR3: TGTGCCAGCAGTTACGTAGACAAGAATGAGCAGTTCTTC.

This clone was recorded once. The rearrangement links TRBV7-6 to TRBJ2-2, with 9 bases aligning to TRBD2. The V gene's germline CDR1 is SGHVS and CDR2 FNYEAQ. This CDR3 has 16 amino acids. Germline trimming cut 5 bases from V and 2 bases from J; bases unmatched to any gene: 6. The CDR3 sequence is CASSKPSGTNTGELFF. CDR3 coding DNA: TGTGCCAGCAGCAAGCCTAGCGGGACCAACACCGGGGAGCTGTTTTTT.

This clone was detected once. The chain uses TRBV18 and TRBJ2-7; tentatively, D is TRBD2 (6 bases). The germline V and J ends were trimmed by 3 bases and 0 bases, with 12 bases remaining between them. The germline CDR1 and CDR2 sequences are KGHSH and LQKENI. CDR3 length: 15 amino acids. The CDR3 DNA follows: TGTGCCAGCTCACCGGGGCGGGGACCCTCCTACGAGCAGTACTTC. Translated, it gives CASSPGRGPSYEQYF. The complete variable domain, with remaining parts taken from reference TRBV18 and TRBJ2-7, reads NAGVMQNPRHLVRRRGQEARLRCSPMKGHSHVYWYRQLPEEGLKFMVYLQKENIIDESGMPKERFSAEFPKEGPSILRIQQVVRGDSAAYFCASSPGRGPSYEQYFGPGTRLTVT.

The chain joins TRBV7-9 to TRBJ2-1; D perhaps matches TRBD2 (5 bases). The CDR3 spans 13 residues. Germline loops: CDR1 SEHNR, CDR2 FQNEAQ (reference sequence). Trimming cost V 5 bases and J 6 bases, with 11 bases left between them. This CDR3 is CASSPSGSNEQFF. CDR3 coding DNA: TGTGCCAGCAGCCCAAGCGGTAGCAATGAGCAGTTCTTC.

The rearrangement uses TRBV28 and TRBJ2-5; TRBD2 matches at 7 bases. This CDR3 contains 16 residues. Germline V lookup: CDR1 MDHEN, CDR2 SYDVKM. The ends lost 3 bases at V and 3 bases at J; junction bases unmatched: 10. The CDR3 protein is CASSFPETSFEETQYF. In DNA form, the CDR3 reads TGTGCCAGCAGTTTTCCAGAGACTAGCTTTGAAGAGACCCAGTACTTC.

This CDR3 is CASSLDWTGGFYEQYF. Written as DNA, the CDR3 is TGTGCCAGCAGCTTGGACTGGACAGGGGGCTTCTACGAGCAGTACTTC. The V call is TRBV5-6, the J call TRBJ2-7; 11 positions agree with TRBD1. V was clipped by 0 bases and J by 3 bases; unmatched bases: 5. Germline assignment: CDR1 SGHDT and CDR2 YYEEEE. CDR3 length: 16 amino acids.

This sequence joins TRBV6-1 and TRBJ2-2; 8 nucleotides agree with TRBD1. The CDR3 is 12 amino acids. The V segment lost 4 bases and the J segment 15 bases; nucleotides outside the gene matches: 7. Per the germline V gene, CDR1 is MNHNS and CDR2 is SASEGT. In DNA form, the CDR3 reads TGTGCCAGCAGTGCAGGGACAGGCATGGTGTTTTTT. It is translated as CASSAGTGMVFF.

The CDR3 nucleotides read TGCAGCGTTATAGACAGCGAGCCCTCCTACGAGCAGTACTTC. Amino acid sequence: CSVIDSEPSYEQYF. The J gene is TRBJ2-7, the V gene TRBV29-1; D might be TRBD1 (5 bases). Germline lookup yields CDR1 SQVTM and CDR2 ANQGSEA. V gave up 5 bases and J gave up 0 bases, with 14 bases separating them. The CDR3 is made up of 14 amino acids.

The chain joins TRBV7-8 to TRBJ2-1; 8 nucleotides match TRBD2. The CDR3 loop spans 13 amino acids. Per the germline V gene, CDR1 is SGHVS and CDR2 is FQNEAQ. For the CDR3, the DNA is TGTCTCTCCAGCGGGAGCACCTACAATGAGCAGTTCTTC. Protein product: CLSSGSTYNEQFF. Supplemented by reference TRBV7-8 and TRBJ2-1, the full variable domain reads GAGVSQSPRYKVAKRGQDVALRCDPISGHVSLFWYQQALGQGPEFLTYFQNEAQLDKSGLPSDRFFAERPEGSVSTLKIQRTQQEDSAVYLCLSSGSTYNEQFFGPGTRLTVL.

CDR3 protein: CASSISMYNEQFF. For the CDR3, the DNA is TGTGCCAGTAGTATTAGCATGTACAATGAGCAGTTCTTC. The rearrangement joins TRBV19 to TRBJ2-1; no reliable D call. CDR3 length equals 13 residues. Trimming stripped 3 bases from V and 4 bases from J, with 7 bases between. Germline assignment: CDR1 LNHDA and CDR2 SQIVND (reference sequence).

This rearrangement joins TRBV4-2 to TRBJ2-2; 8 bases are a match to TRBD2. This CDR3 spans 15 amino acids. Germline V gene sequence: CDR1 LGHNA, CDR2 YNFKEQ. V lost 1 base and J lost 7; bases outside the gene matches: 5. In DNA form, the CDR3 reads TGTGCCAGCAGCCAAGCGGGGGGGGGAGACGGGGAGCTGTTTTTT. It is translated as CASSQAGGGDGELFF.

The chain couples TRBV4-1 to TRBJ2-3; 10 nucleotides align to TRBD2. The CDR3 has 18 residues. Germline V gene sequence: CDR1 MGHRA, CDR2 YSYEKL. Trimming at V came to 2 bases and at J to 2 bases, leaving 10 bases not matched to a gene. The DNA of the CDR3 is TGCGCCAGCAGCCAACCAGAACCACTAGCGGGGATCACAGATACGCAGTATTTT. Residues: CASSQPEPLAGITDTQYF.

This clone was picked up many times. In DNA form, the CDR3 reads TGTGCCAGCAGCCCCTTAGGTAGCGGTGAAAAACTGTTTTTT. This translates into CASSPLGSGEKLFF. The chain links TRBV7-9 to TRBJ1-4; D is unclear. Trimming cost V 5 bases and J 7 bases, with 14 bases left between them. The CDR3 runs to 14 residues. Germline CDR1 is SEHNR and CDR2 is FQNEAQ (reference sequence).

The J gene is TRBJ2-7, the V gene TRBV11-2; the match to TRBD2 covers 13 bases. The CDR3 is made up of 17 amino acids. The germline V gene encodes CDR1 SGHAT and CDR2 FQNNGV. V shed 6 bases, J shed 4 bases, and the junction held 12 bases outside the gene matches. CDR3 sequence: CASRKIGLAGVMYEQYF. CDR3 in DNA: TGTGCCAGCAGGAAAATCGGACTAGCGGGAGTTATGTACGAGCAGTACTTC.

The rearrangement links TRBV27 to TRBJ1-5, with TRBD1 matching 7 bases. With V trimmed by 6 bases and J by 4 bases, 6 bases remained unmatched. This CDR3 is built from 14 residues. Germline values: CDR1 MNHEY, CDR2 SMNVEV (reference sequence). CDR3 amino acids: CASSPDRENQPQHF. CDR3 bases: TGTGCCAGCAGCCCCGACAGGGAGAATCAGCCCCAGCATTTT.

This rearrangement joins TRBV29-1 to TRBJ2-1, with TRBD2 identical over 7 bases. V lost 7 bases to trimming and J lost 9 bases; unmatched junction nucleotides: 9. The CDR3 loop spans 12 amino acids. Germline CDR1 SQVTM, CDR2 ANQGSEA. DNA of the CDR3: TGCAGCGGGGAGGGCCATAATGGTGAGCAGTTCTTC. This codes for CSGEGHNGEQFF.

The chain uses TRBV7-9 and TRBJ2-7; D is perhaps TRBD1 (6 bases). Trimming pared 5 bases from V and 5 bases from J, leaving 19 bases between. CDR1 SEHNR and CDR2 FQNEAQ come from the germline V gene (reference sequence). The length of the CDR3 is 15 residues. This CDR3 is CASSPGTTLRDEQYF. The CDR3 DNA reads TGTGCCAGCAGCCCCGGGACAACTTTAAGGGACGAGCAGTACTTC.

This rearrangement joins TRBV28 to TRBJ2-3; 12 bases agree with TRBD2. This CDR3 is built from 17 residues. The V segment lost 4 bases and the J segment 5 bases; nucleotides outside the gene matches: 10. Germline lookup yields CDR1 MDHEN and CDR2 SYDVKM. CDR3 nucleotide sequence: TGTGCCAGCAGTTACTCGACTAGCGGGAGTTCCTTAGATACGCAGTATTTT. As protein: CASSYSTSGSSLDTQYF.

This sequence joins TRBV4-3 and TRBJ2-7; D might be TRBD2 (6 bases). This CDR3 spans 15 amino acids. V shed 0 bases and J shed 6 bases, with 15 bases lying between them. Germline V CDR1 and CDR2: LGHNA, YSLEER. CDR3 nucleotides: TGCGCCAGCAGCCAAGATCGCGGGCAGGGAGGCGAGCAGTACTTC. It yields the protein CASSQDRGQGGEQYF.

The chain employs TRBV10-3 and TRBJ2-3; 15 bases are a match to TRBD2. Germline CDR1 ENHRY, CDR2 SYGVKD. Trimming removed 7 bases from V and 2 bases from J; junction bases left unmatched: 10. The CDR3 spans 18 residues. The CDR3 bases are TGTGCCATCACCCGGACTAGCGGGAGGGCCGGGGTCACAGATACGCAGTATTTT. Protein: CAITRTSGRAGVTDTQYF.

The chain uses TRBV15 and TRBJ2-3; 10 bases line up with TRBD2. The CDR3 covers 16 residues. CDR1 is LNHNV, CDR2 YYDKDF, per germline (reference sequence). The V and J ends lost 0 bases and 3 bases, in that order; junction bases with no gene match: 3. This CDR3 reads CATSRDASGGTDTQYF. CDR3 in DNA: TGTGCCACCAGCAGAGATGCTAGCGGGGGTACAGATACGCAGTATTTT. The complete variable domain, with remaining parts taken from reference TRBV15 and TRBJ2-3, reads DAMVIQNPRYQVTQFGKPVTLSCSQTLNHNVMYWYQQKSSQAPKLLFHYYDKDFNNEADTPDNFQSRRPNTSFCFLDIRSPGLGDTAMYLCATSRDASGGTDTQYFGPGTRLTVL.

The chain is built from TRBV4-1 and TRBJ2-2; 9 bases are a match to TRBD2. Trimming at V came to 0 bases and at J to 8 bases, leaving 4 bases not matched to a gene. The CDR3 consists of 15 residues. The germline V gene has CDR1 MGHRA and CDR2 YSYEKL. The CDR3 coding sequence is TGCGCCAGCAGCCAAGAGCGGGAGGGCGTGGGGGAGCTGTTTTTT. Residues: CASSQEREGVGELFF.

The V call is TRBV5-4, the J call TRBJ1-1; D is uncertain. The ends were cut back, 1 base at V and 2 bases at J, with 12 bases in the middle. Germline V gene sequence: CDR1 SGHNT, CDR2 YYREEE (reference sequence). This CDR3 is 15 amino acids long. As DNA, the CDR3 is TGTGCCAGCAGCTTGAGAAATCAGACAAACACTGAAGCTTTCTTT. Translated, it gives CASSLRNQTNTEAFF.

CDR3 region: CASSSAGNEQFF. The CDR3 coding sequence is TGTGCCAGCAGCTCAGCGGGAAATGAGCAGTTCTTC. The rearrangement joins TRBV5-6 to TRBJ2-1; TRBD2 matches 7 bases. This CDR3 spans 12 amino acids. CDR1 and CDR2 from the germline V gene are SGHDT and YYEEEE. The junction had 1 base not matched to a gene; V was cut back by 3 bases and J by 7 bases.

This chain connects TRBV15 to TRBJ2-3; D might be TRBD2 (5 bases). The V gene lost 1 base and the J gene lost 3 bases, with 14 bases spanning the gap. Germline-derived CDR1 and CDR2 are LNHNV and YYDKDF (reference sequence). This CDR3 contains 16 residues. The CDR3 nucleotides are TGTGCCACCAGCAGAGCACTTGCGGGCTGGACAGATACGCAGTATTTT. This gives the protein CATSRALAGWTDTQYF.